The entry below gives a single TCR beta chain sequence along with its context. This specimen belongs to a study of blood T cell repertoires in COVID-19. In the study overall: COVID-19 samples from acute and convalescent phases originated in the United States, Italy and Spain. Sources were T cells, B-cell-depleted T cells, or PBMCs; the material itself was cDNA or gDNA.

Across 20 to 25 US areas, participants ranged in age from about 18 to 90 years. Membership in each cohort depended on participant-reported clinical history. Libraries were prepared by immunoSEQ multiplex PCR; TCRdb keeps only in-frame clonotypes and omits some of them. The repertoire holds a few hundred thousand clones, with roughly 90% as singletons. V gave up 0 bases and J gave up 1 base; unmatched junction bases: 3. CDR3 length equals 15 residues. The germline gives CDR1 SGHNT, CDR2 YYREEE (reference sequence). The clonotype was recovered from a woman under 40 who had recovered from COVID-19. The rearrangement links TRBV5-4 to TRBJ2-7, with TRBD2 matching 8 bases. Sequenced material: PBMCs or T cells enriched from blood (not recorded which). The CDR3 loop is CASSLDSGSSYEQYF. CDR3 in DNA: TGTGCCAGCAGCTTGGACAGCGGGAGTTCCTACGAGCAGTACTTC. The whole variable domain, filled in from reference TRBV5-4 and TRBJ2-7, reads ETGVTQSPTHLIKTRGQQVTLRCSSQSGHNTVSWYQQALGQGPQFIFQYYREEENGRGNFPPRFSGLQFPNYSSELNVNALELDDSALYLCASSLDSGSSYEQYFGPGTRLTVT.